The T cell receptor beta chain under discussion was sequenced for a study of T cell repertoires in cytomegalovirus infection. Across the whole study: Recently identified HLA-C-restricted CMV epitopes were used, and well-studied HLA-B-restricted CMV epitopes were used as well. Matching HLA type and CMV infection were both indicated by public TCR beta signatures. Study observations and caveats: What dominated the ex vivo response were HLA-C-restricted CMV-specific TCR beta clonotypes.

A note on this clonotype: The antigen remains undetermined.

TCRdb processed the reads anew with MiXCR; each CDR3 protein has one entry. The table records approximately 1,000,000 distinct CDR3 sequences, about a third of them present only once. The length of the CDR3 is 14 residues. After removal of 6 bases from V and 5 bases from J, the junction contained 6 bases not matched to a gene. Germline CDR1 reads SNHLY; CDR2 reads FYNNEI. The starting material was cultured CD8+ T cells from PBMCs, obtained from culture after CMV antigen stimulation. This clonotype originated in a human donor in good health (CMV status not recorded). Some clones in this sample may be carry-over from other donors' samples. The chain combines TRBV2 with TRBJ2-2; 7 nucleotides match TRBD1. Here the CDR3 reads CASRRQGGTGELFF. The CDR3, as DNA: TGTGCCAGCAGGAGACAGGGTGGGACCGGGGAGCTGTTTTTT.